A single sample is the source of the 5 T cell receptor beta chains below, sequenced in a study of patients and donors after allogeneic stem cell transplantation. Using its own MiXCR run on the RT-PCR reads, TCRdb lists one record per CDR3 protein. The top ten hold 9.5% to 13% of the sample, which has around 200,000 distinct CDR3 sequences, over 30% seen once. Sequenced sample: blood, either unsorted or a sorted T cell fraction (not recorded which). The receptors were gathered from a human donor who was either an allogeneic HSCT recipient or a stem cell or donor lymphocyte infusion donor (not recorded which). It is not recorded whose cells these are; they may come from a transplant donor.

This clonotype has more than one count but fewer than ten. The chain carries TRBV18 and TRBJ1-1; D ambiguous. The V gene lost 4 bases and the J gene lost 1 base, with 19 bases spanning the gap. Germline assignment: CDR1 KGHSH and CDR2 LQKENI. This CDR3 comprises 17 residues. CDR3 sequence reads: CASSRTVDSASNTEAFF. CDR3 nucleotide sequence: TGTGCCAGCTCACGTACGGTGGATAGTGCTTCGAACACTGAAGCTTTCTTT.

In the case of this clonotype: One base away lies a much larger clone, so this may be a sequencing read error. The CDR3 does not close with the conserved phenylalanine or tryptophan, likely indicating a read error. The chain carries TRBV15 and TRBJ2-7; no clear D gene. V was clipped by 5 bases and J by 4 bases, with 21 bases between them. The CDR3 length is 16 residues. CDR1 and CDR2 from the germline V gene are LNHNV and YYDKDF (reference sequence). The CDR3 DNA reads TGTGCCACCAGCGGACCGTTTAAGGGTCGAGTTTACGAGCAGTACTCC. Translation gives CATSGPFKGRVYEQYS.

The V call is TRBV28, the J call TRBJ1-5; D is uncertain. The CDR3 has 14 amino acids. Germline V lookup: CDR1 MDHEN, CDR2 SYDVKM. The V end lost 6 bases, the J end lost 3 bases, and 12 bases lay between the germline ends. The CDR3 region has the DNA TGTGCCAGCAGCCCCCGGCCACTCAATCAGCCCCAGCATTTT. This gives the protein CASSPRPLNQPQHF.

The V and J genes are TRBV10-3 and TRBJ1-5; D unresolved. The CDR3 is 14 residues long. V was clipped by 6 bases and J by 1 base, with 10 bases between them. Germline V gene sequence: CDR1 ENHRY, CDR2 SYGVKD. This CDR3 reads CAISPTESNQPQHF. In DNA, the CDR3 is TGTGCCATCAGCCCGACGGAGAGCAATCAGCCCCAGCATTTT.

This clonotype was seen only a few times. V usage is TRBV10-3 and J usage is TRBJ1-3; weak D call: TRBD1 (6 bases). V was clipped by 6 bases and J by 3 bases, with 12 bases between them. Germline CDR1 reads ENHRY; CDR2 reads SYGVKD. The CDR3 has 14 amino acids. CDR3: CAISLQGSGNTIYF. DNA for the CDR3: TGTGCCATCAGCCTGCAGGGGAGTGGAAACACCATATATTTT.